This T cell receptor (beta chain) was sequenced during a study of blood T cell repertoires in COVID-19. Across the study: Samples representing acute and convalescent COVID-19 were sourced from the United States, Italy and Spain. PBMCs, B-cell-depleted T cells, or T cells were the source of the cDNA or gDNA that made up the material.

Original processing notes: Amplification of reference gene primers provided the estimated nucleated cell counts. TCRdb keeps only in-frame clones here, not all; method: immunoSEQ multiplex PCR. V and J calls and clone size are as listed in that table; D and trimming were resolved from the DNA. This table has around 140,000 clones, roughly 84% appearing once. V lost 4 bases to trimming and J lost 0 bases, with 15 bases between them. This CDR3 comprises 16 residues. Germline CDR1 and CDR2: MDHEN and SYDVKM. The rearrangement joins TRBV28 to TRBJ2-5; D is uncertain. Sequencing used peripheral blood. This TCR was sampled from a man between 60 and 75 years old with acute or convalescent COVID-19. Written as DNA, the CDR3 is TGTGCCAGCAGTTCCACCGCTCAGGATTACCAAGAGACCCAGTACTTC. It yields the protein CASSSTAQDYQETQYF.